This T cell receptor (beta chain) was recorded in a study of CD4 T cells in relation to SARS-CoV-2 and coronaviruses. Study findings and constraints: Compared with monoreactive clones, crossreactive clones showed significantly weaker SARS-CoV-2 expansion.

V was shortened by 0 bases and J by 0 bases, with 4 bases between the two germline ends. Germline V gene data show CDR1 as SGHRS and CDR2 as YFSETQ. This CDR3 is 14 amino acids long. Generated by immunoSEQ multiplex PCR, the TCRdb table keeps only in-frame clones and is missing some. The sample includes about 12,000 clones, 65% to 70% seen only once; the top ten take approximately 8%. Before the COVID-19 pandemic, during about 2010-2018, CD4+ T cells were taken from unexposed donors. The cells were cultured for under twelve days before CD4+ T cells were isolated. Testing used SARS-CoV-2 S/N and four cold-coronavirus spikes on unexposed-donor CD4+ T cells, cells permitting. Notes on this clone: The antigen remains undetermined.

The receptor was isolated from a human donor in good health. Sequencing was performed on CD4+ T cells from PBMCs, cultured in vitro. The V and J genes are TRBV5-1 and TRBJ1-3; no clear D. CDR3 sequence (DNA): TGCGCCAGCAGCTTGGGAGTCTCTGGAAACACCATATATTTT. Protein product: CASSLGVSGNTIYF.